This T cell receptor beta chain derives from a study of regulatory T cells in long-lasting Graves disease (dated by TCRdb to the early 2020s). A note on the overall study: Newly diagnosed Graves' disease patients had taken antithyroid drugs for less than 3 months. TCR sequencing covered about 13 persistent and some 20 newly diagnosed Graves' disease patients, around 35 samples in total. Patients with persistent Graves' disease were compared with patients with newly diagnosed Graves' disease using TCR sequencing and RNA sequencing of peripheral blood. The study took place in China and was registered as a clinical trial. Points the paper makes about the study in general: Persistent Graves' disease patients showed lower TCR Shannon entropy and fewer highly expanded clones than newly diagnosed patients, suggesting clonal expansion. Peripheral blood alone was examined, since thyroid tissue, which constituted the primary lesion, could not be accessed. Persistent patients shared more public clonotypes among themselves (2,741) than newly diagnosed patients did (approximately 900). Preferential use of TRBV28, TRBJ1-2 and TRBJ2-5 was observed in persistent disease, whereas TRBV20-1 and TRBJ2-1 were favored in newly diagnosed disease. The authors noted that the small sample size was a limitation that may lower accuracy. Sequencing and analysis were limited to the TCR beta chain.

In its sample, this clonotype was seen many times. Its specific antigen is unknown. No per-base quality is available; no much larger clone lies one base away. To prepare the library, multiplex PCR was applied. TCRdb records Illumina HiSeq 4000 as the sequencer. TCR beta libraries were built with iRepertoire HTBI primers and Arm-PCR amplification of CDR3 regions. PCR products were gel purified before sequencing. Regarding the original processing steps: Gene usage analysis of CDR3 amino acid clonotypes used the roughly 60 TRBV and approximately 13 TRBJ segments found across samples. Filtered high-quality paired reads were merged into contigs using COPE and FqMerger. BLAST was used to align contigs to the IMGT TRBV, TRBD and TRBJ reference genes, and CDR3 was defined following IMGT. Any clonotype with a frequency above 0.1% was counted as a highly expanded clone. Shannon entropy served as the measure of repertoire diversity, while the Gini coefficient captured V-J evenness. A clonotype found in more than one individual was treated as public. The raw public data were reprocessed by TCRdb itself: fastp quality trimming at Q25, MiXCR clonotype calling, in-frame beta chains only. Rows with one shared CDR3 protein collapse into an entry with the most common genes and DNA. These V and J calls are TCRdb output, not the study's own analysis. This sample gives hundreds of thousands of distinct CDR3 sequences in total; roughly 13% of them show up just once. The ten top clones hold under 10% of the sample.

Trimming at the junction amounts to 1 base on V and 0 bases on J, and the germline ends lie 7 bases apart. CDR1 is given as SGHTA and CDR2 as FQGNSA, both from the germline V gene. Taken from cysteine to phenylalanine, the CDR3 has 15 residues. This entry keeps only the CDR3 DNA: 45 bases, framed from base 1. Sample time point, as interpreted from the label and publication: newly diagnosed GD, antithyroid drugs for less than 3 months. RNA was extracted from PBMCs in TRIzol for both TCR sequencing and RNA sequencing. Graves' disease was diagnosed according to American Thyroid Association guidelines. Patients for the study were recruited at an endocrinology department in Xi'an, China. From each patient, nine milliliters of peripheral blood was collected into an EDTA anticoagulant tube. Ficoll Paque Plus density gradient separation was used to isolate PBMCs, and no further T cell sorting was performed. RNA quality was checked with an Agilent 2100 Bioanalyzer and agarose gel, and concentration with a NanoDrop 2000.

These sequences were also reported in another study, on T cells in Graves' hyperthyroidism and ophthalmopathy. As noted in the second study: Stable Graves' hyperthyroidism was defined as no progression to ophthalmopathy during 18 months of follow-up. Hyperthyroidism patients were newly diagnosed, with disease duration under 2 months, and aged 18 to 65 years. The study excluded patients with uncontrolled infections, other autoimmune diseases, pregnancy or lactation. Clinical symptoms, serum thyroxine and TRAb, thyroid ultrasound, and orbital computed tomography formed the basis for the diagnoses. The TCR CDR3 was subjected to a first round of RT-PCR using the HTBI primer set and the Qiagen OneStep RT-PCR kit. Most expanded thyroid clonotypes (frequency above 0.001) were also detected in blood, a finding suggesting that blood repertoires may reflect thyroid immune responses. A model built on a 13 V-J signature distinguished ophthalmopathy from stable hyperthyroidism, reaching around 87% sensitivity and 81.08% specificity in cross-validation and 80%/75% in testing. In validation, the model predicted progression to ophthalmopathy with approximately 71% sensitivity and roughly 75% specificity, a median of about 6.7 months before onset. TCR V-J signatures able to tell the groups apart were searched for in a discovery cohort of 100 or so patients, of whom over 40 had Graves' ophthalmopathy and 57 had stable Graves' hyperthyroidism. Prospective prediction of ophthalmopathy was tested in an independent validation cohort of 18 to 20 hyperthyroidism patients and roughly 16 patients who later progressed to ophthalmopathy. The 100 discovery patients were randomly divided into training and test sets at a 7:3 ratio. In more than five Graves' hyperthyroidism patients, the study also compared T-cell repertoires from thyroid tissue with T-cell repertoires from blood. Following sampling, methimazole starting at 30 mg daily was given to hyperthyroidism patients, and high-dose intravenous methylprednisolone was given to ophthalmopathy patients. Libraries were constructed in a second round of multiplex PCR, after which size selection and purification were performed. Paired-end sequencing of the libraries was performed with 100 bp reads on an Illumina HiSeq2000. Raw data were processed with SOAPnuke, discarding reads with adapters, uncalled bases, mean Phred below 15, or no exact constant-primer or identifier match. High-quality paired reads were merged using COPE v1.2.5, and each unique nucleotide sequence was defined as a clonotype. Clonotypes were aligned to IMGT TRBV, TRBD and TRBJ reference segments using MiTCR v1.1. The analysis was restricted to V-J combinations with a frequency above 0.0001, which together covered 99.2% of the repertoires. A TCS score was defined as the ratio of F50 (clonal expansion) to E x V (chaos), with BLOSUM62-based TCRdist applied between CDR3 peptides within each V-J. Welch's t-statistics and random forest reduced around 550 V-J features to around 14, which were used in a naive Bayes classifier (R e1071). No statistical method was used to fix the sample size in advance, and group allocation was not hidden from the investigators. The paper reports TCR Vbeta CDR3 sequencing of 135 peripheral blood samples: approximately 41 ophthalmopathy, roughly 74 hyperthyroidism and approximately 17 progressor patients.

The receptor was derived from a man aged 25 to 40 with Graves disease. Donor details come from another sample of the same person, matched by shared clones. The starting material was peripheral blood mononuclear cells (PBMCs), obtained at new diagnosis, from a patient treated with antithyroid drugs. The chain couples TRBV7-2 to TRBJ1-3, with the identity of the D gene unclear. CDR3 protein: CASSLVYGSGNTIYF. The bases are TGTGCCAGCAGCTTAGTATACGGCTCTGGAAACACCATATATTTT.